The rows below give T cell receptor beta chains drawn from one sample of a study of CD8 T cells in Susac syndrome. TCRdb processed the immunoSEQ multiplex PCR reads anew with MiXCR; each CDR3 protein has one entry. There are over 130,000 distinct CDR3 sequences in the sample; approximately 95% occur only once, and roughly 0.14% lies in the top ten. The sequenced sample consisted of CD4+ T cells from PBMCs. The receptor set was obtained from a human donor with Susac syndrome. Each CDR3 is given with its conserved first and last residue. Expanded clones get a size class; other rows say once, few or many, or leave the size out.

TRBV4-1	TRBJ2-2	.	CASSLVGSGTNTGELFF
TRBV15	TRBJ1-6	.	CATSRVGQANSPLHF
TRBV5-4	TRBJ2-2	.	CASSLDGRNTGELFF
TRBV27	TRBJ2-1	once	CASSLSSGTTYNEQFF
TRBV20-1	TRBJ1-1	.	CSASGPLNTEAFF
TRBV24-1	TRBJ2-1	.	CATRGPDDSNEQFF
TRBV2	TRBJ1-5	.	CASSADRGNQPQHF
TRBV4-1	TRBJ2-3	.	CASSQRGSGGLLGDTQYF
TRBV20-1	TRBJ2-3	.	CSARSQQREPTDTQYF
TRBV15	TRBJ1-6	.	CATSKPGQGTNSPLHF
TRBV29-1	TRBJ1-2	.	CSVVYLRENGYTF
TRBV9	TRBJ2-7	few	CASSPEGYEQYF
TRBV4-2	TRBJ2-3	.	CASSQGLWVTREASTDTQYF
TRBV28	TRBJ1-4	.	CASSPRGNLGKLFF
TRBV7-2	TRBJ1-5	.	CASSSYNQPQHF
TRBV3-1	TRBJ2-1	.	CASSQETLAGDNEQFF
TRBV3-1	TRBJ2-3	.	CASSQTSGSNTDTQYF
TRBV6-2/TRBV6-3	TRBJ2-6	.	CASSYSSPDSANVLTF
TRBV3-1	TRBJ1-2	.	CASSRRGPNYGYTF
TRBV7-2	TRBJ2-6	.	CASSLLLGGANVLTF
TRBV27	TRBJ2-7	.	CASSLVAGGPQYEQYF
TRBV5-6	TRBJ1-2	once	CASSVTGLRYGYTF
TRBV5-1	TRBJ2-7	.	CASSLQGQGRGEQYF
TRBV25-1	TRBJ2-7	.	CASSVHRGIEEQYF
TRBV4-1	TRBJ2-1	.	CASSETRGRYEQFF
TRBV6-5	TRBJ2-2	.	CASKGAAPNDGELFF
TRBV20-1	TRBJ1-2	.	CSALRGQGFEGYTF
TRBV9	TRBJ1-2	.	CASSVATGHGYTF
TRBV7-8	TRBJ2-5	.	CASSLALGARDQYF
TRBV9	TRBJ1-2	.	CASSPTPTDLYGYTF
TRBV2	TRBJ2-5	.	CASSGLMGRQETQYF
TRBV5-6	TRBJ2-5	.	CASWERGLQETQYF
TRBV12-3/TRBV12-4	TRBJ1-2	.	CASSYRVIYGYTF
TRBV7-9	TRBJ1-1	.	CASSSRLSEAFF
TRBV29-1	TRBJ1-1	few	CSGGQGNTEAFF
TRBV4-1	TRBJ2-6	.	CASSQGIGRSGANVLTF
TRBV20-1	TRBJ1-2	.	CSARVGSGVGYTF
TRBV30	TRBJ2-2	.	CAWSARLAGGRGELFF
TRBV10-3	TRBJ2-7	.	CAIRDRDYEQYF
TRBV5-1	TRBJ2-2	.	CASSSSQGANGELFF
TRBV9	TRBJ1-2	.	CASSVGGALYGYTF
TRBV5-1	TRBJ2-7	.	CASSSGTLHSYEQYF
TRBV18	TRBJ2-7	.	CASSFGGTGGLNEQYF
TRBV11-1	TRBJ2-2	.	CASSLVGLDTGELFF
TRBV18	TRBJ1-1	once	CASSPPMGARGTEAFF
TRBV25-1	TRBJ1-5	.	CASTQTGSNQPQHF